What follows are 3 T cell receptor beta chains derived from one specimen sequenced in a study of vaccination and CD4 T cells after COVID-19. Stated treatment: approximately nine-day PBMC culture with coronavirus spike peptide pools or control peptides (ViraFEST assay). Researchers collected the unexposed donor's CD4+ T cells before the COVID-19 pandemic (2011-2018). These receptors have no identified antigens. An Oncomine TCR Beta short-read assay was used to sequence the DNA from cultured CD4+ T cells. In TCRdb, the PCR reads were re-called with MiXCR into one record per CDR3 protein. The data hold just over 2,500 distinct CDR3 sequences, with 30% to 45% observed a single time. The sequencing input was CD4+ T cells from blood, cultured in vitro. The receptors were gathered from a human donor in good health.

The V and J genes are TRBV6-2 or TRBV6-3 and TRBJ1-1, with D perhaps matching TRBD1 (5 bases). From germline, CDR1 is MNHEY and CDR2 SVGEGT. The CDR3 is 17 amino acids. V was trimmed by 6 bases and J by 6 bases, leaving 26 bases between them. The CDR3 bases are TGTGCCAGCAGGAGACGGGACGGAGGACCCCGGGGCGCTGAAGCTTTCTTT. Its protein product is CASRRRDGGPRGAEAFF.

This clonotype was detected only a few times. The CDR3 spells CASSFRQGSPYEQYF. CDR3 coding DNA: TGTGCCAGCAGCTTTAGGCAGGGATCGCCCTACGAGCAGTACTTC. The gene calls are TRBV11-2 and TRBJ2-7, with D maybe TRBD1 (5 bases). Trimming stripped 3 bases from V and 2 bases from J, with 14 bases between. Germline loops: CDR1 SGHAT, CDR2 FQNNGV. The CDR3 covers 15 residues.

The V call is TRBV20-1, the J call TRBJ2-7; a possible D gene is TRBD2 (5 bases). Trimming cost V 8 bases and J 6 bases, with 20 bases left between them. Germline V gene sequence: CDR1 DFQATT, CDR2 SNEGSKA (reference sequence). The CDR3 is 13 amino acids. In DNA form, the CDR3 reads TGCAGTACTCGGGTGGATCCGAGGGCCGAGCAGTACTTC. It specifies CSTRVDPRAEQYF.